This T cell receptor (beta chain) was recovered during a study of cytomegalovirus exposure and HLA in healthy donors. 60 Vbeta and 13 Jbeta primers were used in PCR. TCRdb keeps only in-frame clones here, not all; method: immunoSEQ multiplex PCR. The data contain around 170,000 clones, 60% to 85% of them singletons. Trimming took off 4 bases at V and 2 bases at J, with 6 bases between the two ends. The germline CDR1 and CDR2 sequences are SGHNT and YYREEE (reference sequence). The CDR3 covers 12 residues. The rearrangement links TRBV5-4 to TRBJ1-2; the D is unclear. The sequenced sample consisted of PBMCs. This sequence originates from a woman aged 40-49 years in good health and CMV-seropositive. CDR3 in amino acids: CASSLINYGYTF. DNA of the CDR3: TGTGCCAGCAGCCTAATCAACTATGGCTACACCTTC.